This T cell receptor (beta chain) stems from a study of blood T cell repertoires in COVID-19. Here immunoSEQ multiplex PCR was the method, and the copy in TCRdb shows in-frame clones only, minus some. The sample carries 140,000 or so clones, 85% to 90% recorded once. This receptor was identified in a woman older than 75 with acute or convalescent COVID-19. Specimen: peripheral blood.

Written as DNA, the CDR3 is TGTGCCAGCAGTTTGACAGGCGATAATGAAAAACTGTTTTTT. It specifies CASSLTGDNEKLFF. The V gene is TRBV6-5, the J gene TRBJ1-4, with D tentatively TRBD1 (6 bases). In germline, CDR1 is MNHEY, CDR2 SVGAGI. Trimming cost V 4 bases and J 4 bases, with 10 bases left between them. The CDR3 covers 14 residues.